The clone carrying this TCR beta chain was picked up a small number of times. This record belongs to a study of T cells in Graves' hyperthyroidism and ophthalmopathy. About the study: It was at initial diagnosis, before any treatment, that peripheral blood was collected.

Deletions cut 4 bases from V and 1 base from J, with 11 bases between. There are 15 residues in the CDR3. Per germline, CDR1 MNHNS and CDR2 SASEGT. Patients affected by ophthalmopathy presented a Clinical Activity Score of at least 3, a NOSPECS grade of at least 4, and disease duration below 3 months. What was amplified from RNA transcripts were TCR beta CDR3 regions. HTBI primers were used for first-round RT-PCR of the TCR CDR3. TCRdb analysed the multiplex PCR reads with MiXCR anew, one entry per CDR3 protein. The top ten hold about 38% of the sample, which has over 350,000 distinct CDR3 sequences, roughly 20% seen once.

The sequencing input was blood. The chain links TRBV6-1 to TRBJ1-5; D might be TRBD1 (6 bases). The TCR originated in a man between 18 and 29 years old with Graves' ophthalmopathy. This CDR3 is CASSVGGNSNQPQHF. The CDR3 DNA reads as TGTGCCAGCAGTGTAGGGGGGAACAGCAATCAGCCCCAGCATTTT.